The 23 T cell receptor beta chains given below trace back to one sample, sequenced in a study of T cell clones after liver transplantation. Only in-frame clones appear in the TCRdb table, and some are missing; sequencing was by immunoSEQ multiplex PCR. The sample has 68,000 or so clones, about four fifths seen once. This specimen consisted of CD4+ T cells from blood, obtained before liver transplant. The origin of the receptors is a human donor who received a liver transplant.

The chain joins TRBV28 to TRBJ2-7, with 11 bases identical to TRBD2. The CDR3 totals 16 residues. J gave up 5 bases and V 6 bases, and 12 bases lay outside the gene matches. CDR1 and CDR2 (germline): MDHEN, SYDVKM. DNA for the CDR3: TGTGCCAGCAGGGAGACTAGCGGGACGGATTTCGACGAGCAGTACTTC. The encoded protein is CASRETSGTDFDEQYF.

The CDR3 sequence is CASSEDGVTQPQHF. In DNA, the CDR3 is TGTGCCAGCAGTGAAGACGGGGTGACTCAGCCCCAGCATTTT. The chain couples TRBV2 to TRBJ1-5; D not certain. Germline CDR1 SNHLY, CDR2 FYNNEI. With 1 base removed from V and 6 bases from J, the gap between germline ends came to 10 bases. This CDR3 has 14 residues.

This clone came up once. The CDR3 bases are TGCGCCAGCAGCTCGGGCCGCGGGAGTTTAGGGGACGAGCAGTACTTC. Translating it yields CASSSGRGSLGDEQYF. J is TRBJ2-7 and V is TRBV5-1, with 7 nucleotides matching TRBD2. The CDR3 spans 16 residues. With 3 bases clipped from V and 5 bases from J, the junction kept 14 bases outside the gene matches. From germline, CDR1 is SGHRS and CDR2 YFSETQ.

The chain has TRBV5-1 and TRBJ2-2; the D gene is possibly TRBD1 (5 bases). The CDR3 contains 15 residues. CDR1 and CDR2 from the germline V gene are SGHRS and YFSETQ. V shed 0 bases and J shed 3 bases, with 9 bases lying between them. Here the CDR3 DNA reads TGCGCCAGCAGCTTGGGACAGCTATACACCGGGGAGCTGTTTTTT. Translated, it gives CASSLGQLYTGELFF.

The chain carries TRBV5-1 and TRBJ2-2; the D is unclear. V shed 0 bases and J shed 4 bases, with 10 bases lying between them. The CDR3 runs to 15 residues. The germline V gene encodes CDR1 SGHRS and CDR2 YFSETQ. CDR3 in DNA: TGCGCCAGCAGCTTGGCCACCGGCCCCACCGGGGAGCTGTTTTTT. Its protein is CASSLATGPTGELFF.

This clone was seen more than once but under ten times. V usage is TRBV6-1 and J usage is TRBJ1-2; no definite D call. V lost 3 bases and J 2 bases, leaving 13 bases between the germline ends. The CDR3 sequence is 15 residues long. CDR1 is MNHNS and CDR2 is SASEGT in the germline V gene. CDR3 residues: CASSEDHAGNYGYTF. In nucleotides, the CDR3 is TGTGCCAGCAGTGAGGATCACGCAGGAAACTATGGCTACACCTTC.

The CDR3 DNA follows: TGTGCCAGCAGTCCGAGGGGGACTACCCGCACAGATACGCAGTATTTT. Residues: CASSPRGTTRTDTQYF. The chain employs TRBV28 and TRBJ2-3, with D possibly TRBD2 on 7 matching bases. Trimming left V 5 bases short and J 1 base short, with 16 bases between. The CDR3 is made up of 16 amino acids. Germline lookup yields CDR1 MDHEN and CDR2 SYDVKM.

In the case of this clone: Other DNA sequences in this sample translate to the same CDR3. The chain links TRBV19 to TRBJ1-2; perhaps TRBD1 as D (6 bases). The CDR3 loop spans 13 amino acids. CDR1 and CDR2 from the germline V gene are LNHDA and SQIVND (reference sequence). The V end was cut by 5 bases, the J end by 4 bases, with 11 bases between. The CDR3 sequence is CASSSQGRYGYTF. As DNA, the CDR3 is TGTGCCAGTAGTTCCCAGGGGCGCTATGGCTACACCTTC.

The sample holds a few counts of this clone. The V call is TRBV7-8, the J call TRBJ2-7, with 7 positions matching TRBD1. Germline V gives CDR1 SGHVS, CDR2 FQNEAQ. The V segment lost 7 bases and the J segment 1 base; nucleotides outside the gene matches: 4. The CDR3 is made up of 13 amino acids. CDR3 protein: CASIPGQSYEQYF. The CDR3 DNA reads as TGTGCCAGCATTCCGGGACAGTCCTACGAGCAGTACTTC.

This clone was seen a single time. J is TRBJ2-1 and V is TRBV7-9; 7 positions match TRBD1. V was pared by 4 bases and J by 7 bases, with 13 bases of the junction left unmatched. The CDR3 loop spans 16 amino acids. In germline, CDR1 is SEHNR, CDR2 FQNEAQ (reference sequence). CDR3: CASSWRQGSGWNEQFF. The CDR3 DNA follows: TGTGCCAGCAGCTGGAGACAGGGCAGCGGTTGGAATGAGCAGTTCTTC.

The J gene is TRBJ1-2, the V gene TRBV29-1; no firm D call. V was clipped by 7 bases and J by 6 bases, with 12 bases between them. CDR3 size: 11 residues. Germline CDR1 reads SQVTM; CDR2 reads ANQGSEA. The CDR3: CSGHTADGYTF. CDR3 bases: TGCAGCGGCCACACAGCAGATGGCTACACCTTC.

V and J are TRBV10-3 and TRBJ2-5; D assignment may be TRBD1 or TRBD2 (5 bases each). CDR1 and CDR2 (germline): ENHRY, SYGVKD. This CDR3 is 13 amino acids long. V lost 4 bases and J 1 base, leaving 7 bases between the germline ends. Here the CDR3 DNA reads TGTGCCATCAGTGGGGACCTCCAAGAGACCCAGTACTTC. Its translation is CAISGDLQETQYF.

This chain links TRBV5-4 with TRBJ1-1; no firm D call. The CDR3 extends over 14 amino acids. Trimming stripped 0 bases from V and 1 base from J, with 7 bases between. Per the germline V gene, CDR1 is SGHNT and CDR2 is YYREEE (reference sequence). The CDR3 bases are TGTGCCAGCAGCTTGGACGGGGAGAACACTGAAGCTTTCTTT. This gives the protein CASSLDGENTEAFF.

The V call is TRBV5-1, the J call TRBJ2-2; 8 bases are shared with TRBD2. CDR1 and CDR2 (germline): SGHRS, YFSETQ. V lost 0 bases and J lost 5; bases outside the gene matches: 12. The CDR3 loop spans 18 amino acids. The CDR3 DNA reads TGCGCCAGCAGCTTGGGACTAGCGCGGTCCTTAAAAACCGGGGAGCTGTTTTTT. Translated: CASSLGLARSLKTGELFF.

This clone was counted between two and nine times. CDR3 bases: TGCGCCAGCAGCGCGGACAGGGGGCGCGGAGACTATGGCTACACCTTC. It encodes CASSADRGRGDYGYTF. The chain employs TRBV5-1 and TRBJ1-2; 11 nucleotides line up with TRBD1. V gave up 4 bases and J gave up 3 bases; unmatched junction bases: 8. Looked up from germline, CDR1 is SGHRS and CDR2 is YFSETQ. CDR3 length: 16 residues.

This clone occurred a few times. The chain joins TRBV4-3 to TRBJ1-1; 7 bases are a match to TRBD1. V gave up 4 bases and J gave up 1 base; unmatched junction bases: 12. Germline values: CDR1 LGHNA, CDR2 YSLEER. The CDR3 contains 17 residues. The CDR3 nucleotides are TGCGCCAGCAGCCTCGAGGGGCCAGGGGGGCCGAACACTGAAGCTTTCTTT. Encoded protein: CASSLEGPGGPNTEAFF.

This clone came up once. The chain recombines TRBV19 with TRBJ2-2; D may be TRBD1 (5 bases). V was cut by 6 bases and J by 0 bases, with 14 bases left in between. The V gene's germline CDR1 is LNHDA and CDR2 SQIVND (reference sequence). The CDR3 loop spans 16 amino acids. CDR3 residues: CASRRQPQSNTGELFF. In DNA, the CDR3 is TGTGCCAGTAGGAGACAGCCTCAATCGAACACCGGGGAGCTGTTTTTT. Using reference TRBV19 and TRBJ2-2 for the parts outside the CDR3, the full variable domain is DGGITQSPKYLFRKEGQNVTLSCEQNLNHDAMYWYRQDPGQGLRLIYYSQIVNDFQKGDIAEGYSVSREKKESFPLTVTSAQKNPTAFYLCASRRQPQSNTGELFFGEGSRLTVL.

The chain recombines TRBV18 with TRBJ2-7; the D gene could be TRBD1 or TRBD2 (5 bases each). Germline assignment: CDR1 KGHSH and CDR2 LQKENI. This CDR3 spans 16 amino acids. Trimming cost V 3 bases and J 0 bases, with 15 bases left between them. CDR3 coding DNA: TGTGCCAGCTCACCTTACTCCTCAGGGAGCTCCTACGAGCAGTACTTC. Translating gives CASSPYSSGSSYEQYF.

The chain uses TRBV19 and TRBJ1-1; 7 bases align to TRBD1. The V gene end was trimmed by 6 bases and the J gene end by 3 bases; junction bases not matched to a gene: 10. Germline V lookup: CDR1 LNHDA, CDR2 SQIVND (reference sequence). The CDR3 consists of 15 residues. The CDR3 DNA reads as TGTGCCAGTAGAGCCCAGGGGGTTAGAGACACTGAAGCTTTCTTT. Protein sequence: CASRAQGVRDTEAFF. Supplemented by reference TRBV19 and TRBJ1-1, the full variable domain reads DGGITQSPKYLFRKEGQNVTLSCEQNLNHDAMYWYRQDPGQGLRLIYYSQIVNDFQKGDIAEGYSVSREKKESFPLTVTSAQKNPTAFYLCASRAQGVRDTEAFFGQGTRLTVV.

The chain has TRBV4-3 and TRBJ1-2; no firm D call. The ends were cut back, 0 bases at V and 0 bases at J, with 8 bases in the middle. The germline V gene has CDR1 LGHNA and CDR2 YSLEER. This CDR3 has 15 residues. This chain's CDR3 is CASSQEGLPNYGYTF. CDR3 nucleotides: TGCGCCAGCAGCCAAGAGGGCCTACCTAACTATGGCTACACCTTC.

The chain's CDR3 is CASIPPYSGELFF. In DNA, the CDR3 is TGTGCCAGCATCCCCCCTTATTCCGGGGAGCTGTTTTTT. V is TRBV28 and J is TRBJ2-2; D not certain. From germline, CDR1 is MDHEN and CDR2 SYDVKM. CDR3 length equals 13 residues. V was shortened by 7 bases and J by 6 bases, with 12 bases between the two germline ends.

The rearrangement links TRBV5-1 to TRBJ2-3, with D maybe TRBD1 (5 bases). This CDR3 region has 14 residues. CDR1 is SGHRS and CDR2 is YFSETQ in the germline V gene. Deletions cut 8 bases from V and 2 bases from J, with 15 bases between. The CDR3 loop is CASSQTVNTDTQYF. CDR3 bases: TGCGCCAGTTCGCAGACAGTCAACACAGATACGCAGTATTTT.

J is TRBJ1-5 and V is TRBV19; D is undetermined. The germline V gene has CDR1 LNHDA and CDR2 SQIVND (reference sequence). Between the trimmed V and J ends, which lost 4 bases and 3 bases, there was a span of 10 bases. The CDR3 consists of 14 residues. The CDR3 bases are TGTGCCAGTAGTAAGTGGGCTAACAATCAGCCCCAGCATTTT. Translation gives CASSKWANNQPQHF.